This T cell receptor beta chain is from a study of cytomegalovirus exposure and HLA in healthy donors. Whole-study findings and limits: Likely technical artifact: a cluster of highly shared sequence variants. What TCR beta sequences reportedly achieved was accurate prediction of HLA-A and HLA-B alleles in most subjects. In a later analysis, TCR beta V- and J-gene trimming showed a link to a missense DCLRE1C variant.

The study sampled nominally healthy donors, though unrecorded immune exposures were likely. This clone has a handful of counts. Its antigen is undetermined. With 60 Vbeta and 13 Jbeta primers, the PCR was carried out. Profiling relied on immunoSEQ multiplex PCR, and the TCRdb table lists in-frame clones only, not all of them. This table has 81,000 or so clones, 77% appearing once. The length of the CDR3 is 15 residues. Looked up from germline, CDR1 is SGHVS and CDR2 is FNYEAQ. V dropped 3 bases and J dropped 5; count of bases not matched to a gene: 8. The chain links TRBV7-6 to TRBJ1-1; 8 nucleotides align to TRBD1. The TCR comes from a man between 45 and 60 years old in good health and CMV-seropositive. Sequencing was performed on PBMCs. The CDR3 reads CASSFPDRETTEAFF. As DNA, the CDR3 is TGTGCCAGCAGCTTTCCGGACAGGGAGACGACTGAAGCTTTCTTT.